One sample yielded the 18 T cell receptor beta chains listed below, sequenced in a study of T cells in women clearing cervical HPV infection. TCRdb keeps only in-frame clones here, not all; method: immunoSEQ multiplex PCR. This repertoire includes about 27,000 clones. Sequences were obtained from blood buffy coat. All receptors derive from a woman aged 18-70 years with a cervical HPV16 infection that either progressed to CIN3+ or cleared (not recorded which).

Note on this clone: The sequenced fragment ends 3 residues before the CDR3 boundary, so the rest is inferred from the germline J gene. The rearrangement links TRBV2 to TRBJ1-1; possibly TRBD1 for D (6 bases). The CDR3 consists of 16 residues. Trimming pared 2 bases from V and 2 bases from J, leaving 15 bases between. Germline V gene sequence: CDR1 SNHLY, CDR2 FYNNEI. The CDR3 DNA, read in part, is TGTGCCAGCAGTGAAAATGCTGGGGGCTTTAACACTGAA. As protein: CASSENAGGFNTE. The entire CDR3 sequence reads CASSENAGGFNTEAFF.

Remarks on this clone: The DNA ends 3 residues before the CDR3 does, and the rest of the CDR3 is filled in from the germline J gene. The chain couples TRBV10-3 to TRBJ2-2, with D perhaps matching TRBD1 (6 bases). The CDR3 has 14 residues. V lost 10 bases, J lost 0 bases, and 12 bases lay in between. Per the germline V gene, CDR1 is ENHRY and CDR2 is SYGVKD. Incomplete CDR3 DNA: TGTGCCACCTCCGGGACATCGAACACCGGGGAG. Its translation is CATSGTSNTGE. The full CDR3 protein is CATSGTSNTGELFF.

As concerns this clone: With the read ending 3 residues before the CDR3 end, the germline J gene is used to fill in that end. The rearrangement links TRBV4-2 to TRBJ2-5, with 12 bases matching TRBD2. V shed 4 bases and J 4 bases; nucleotides not matched to a gene: 10. Looked up from germline, CDR1 is LGHNA and CDR2 is YNFKEQ. The CDR3 loop spans 17 amino acids. The CDR3 loop is CASSPLPTSGSGETQYF. CDR3 DNA (partial): TGTGCCAGCAGCCCACTCCCGACTAGCGGGAGTGGAGAGACC.

Regarding this clone: The read ends 3 residues shy of where the CDR3 ends; the end is completed using the germline J gene. The V gene is TRBV7-2, the J gene TRBJ2-3; TRBD1 matches at 9 bases. J lost 6 bases, V lost 5 bases, and 6 bases had no gene match. CDR1 is SGHTA and CDR2 is FQGNSA in the germline V gene. This CDR3 spans 14 amino acids. The CDR3 sequence is CASSPTGGDDTQYF. Incomplete CDR3 DNA: TGTGCCAGCAGCCCGACAGGGGGGGATGATACG.

Concerning this clone: The CDR3 end is not reached by the read, which stops 3 residues before it; the germline J gene fills it in. The chain recombines TRBV18 with TRBJ1-4; the D gene is possibly TRBD1 (5 bases). The CDR3 sequence is 15 residues long. V lost 6 bases, J lost 0 bases, and 11 bases lay in between. CDR1 is KGHSH, CDR2 LQKENI, per germline. The CDR3 DNA, read in part, is TGTGCCAGCTCCCGCGCAGGGTCAACTAATGAAAAA. It is translated as CASSRAGSTNEK. The full CDR3 reads CASSRAGSTNEKLFF.

About this clone itself: The read falls 3 residues short of the CDR3 end, and the missing part is taken from the germline J gene. The chain joins TRBV7-8 to TRBJ2-7, with a weak D call TRBD1 (5 bases). From germline, CDR1 is SGHVS and CDR2 FQNEAQ. The CDR3 totals 14 residues. V dropped 4 bases and J dropped 5 bases, with 15 bases sitting between them. The chain's CDR3 is CASSSRQGGNEQYF. The DNA read from the CDR3 is TGTGCCAGCAGCTCGAGGCAGGGCGGAAACGAG.

About this clone itself: The read gets to within 3 residues of the CDR3 end, and the germline J gene fills in the rest. The chain combines TRBV30 with TRBJ1-1; a weak D match, TRBD1 (6 bases). Germline CDR1 is GTSNPN and CDR2 is SVGIG (reference sequence). The CDR3 runs 15 residues. V was pared by 3 bases and J by 2 bases, with 16 bases between. The CDR3 bases that were read are TGTGCCTGGAGGGGCCTCGGTGGGGGCAACACTGAA. Residues: CAWRGLGGGNTE. The full CDR3 sequence reads CAWRGLGGGNTEAFF.

Comments on this clone: One end of the junction does not line up with germline, which may come from a read error. The read gets to within 3 residues of the CDR3 end, and the germline J gene fills in the rest. The chain has TRBV19 and TRBJ2-1; TRBD2 is a possible D gene (5 bases). Germline V gene lookup returns CDR1 LNHDA and CDR2 SQIVND (reference sequence). The length of the CDR3 is 12 residues. Partial CDR3 DNA: TGTGCCAGTGGTATCCGGGGCAATGAG. It translates to CASGIRGNE. In full, the CDR3 is CASGIRGNEQFF.

Note on this clone: The junction differs from germline at one of its ends, possibly a read error. The read terminates 3 residues before the CDR3 end, so the remaining end is supplied by the germline J gene. The chain is built from TRBV7-8 and TRBJ1-2; D might be TRBD1 (5 bases). The CDR3 is made up of 13 amino acids. The germline gives CDR1 SGHVS, CDR2 FQNEAQ. CDR3 sequence: CASILNRLRGYTF. The sequenced CDR3 bases are TGTGCCAGCATCTTAAACAGGCTCAGGGGC.

About this clone: The read ends 3 residues before the CDR3 terminus; that terminus is restored from the germline J gene. The chain carries TRBV28 and TRBJ2-1; D is ambiguous. The CDR3 loop spans 14 amino acids. Trimming stripped 5 bases from V and 1 base from J, with 9 bases between. CDR1 and CDR2 (germline): MDHEN, SYDVKM. CDR3 amino acids: CASSPPGSYNEQFF. The sequenced CDR3 bases are TGTGCCAGCAGTCCCCCGGGTTCCTACAATGAG.

Worth noting for this clone: The read halts 3 residues ahead of the CDR3 end, with the missing end drawn from the germline J gene. The V gene is TRBV5-1, the J gene TRBJ2-1; the match to TRBD2 covers 7 bases. V was clipped by 5 bases and J by 5 bases; unmatched bases: 7. The CDR3 runs 14 residues. Looked up from germline, CDR1 is SGHRS and CDR2 is YFSETQ. CDR3 sequence: CASSRASGNNEQFF. CDR3 bases read: TGCGCCAGCAGTAGGGCTAGCGGTAACAATGAG.

Partial CDR3 DNA: TGCAGTGCTAGAGCCATGGCGGGAGTTGTGGTAGATACG. Amino acids: CSARAMAGVVVDT. The complete CDR3 protein is CSARAMAGVVVDTQYF. V usage is TRBV20-1 and J usage is TRBJ2-3, with 7 bases fitting TRBD2. The read ends 3 residues before the CDR3 terminus; that terminus is restored from the germline J gene. The J segment lost 5 bases and the V segment lost 1 base, leaving 12 bases of the junction unmatched. Germline CDR1 DFQATT, CDR2 SNEGSKA (reference sequence). The CDR3 is 16 residues long.

In regard to this clone: From the germline J gene comes the end of the CDR3, since the read stops 3 residues before it. V gene TRBV20-1 combines with J gene TRBJ2-3, with TRBD2 identical over 9 bases. Trimming at V came to 4 bases and at J to 4 bases, leaving 15 bases not matched to a gene. CDR3 size: 17 residues. CDR1 is DFQATT and CDR2 is SNEGSKA in the germline V gene (reference sequence). The sequenced CDR3 bases are TGCAGTGCTACCTTTTTGCGGGAGGGCCGATCGGCAGATACG. Amino acids: CSATFLREGRSADT. The whole CDR3 protein is CSATFLREGRSADTQYF.

Worth noting for this clone: The CDR3 is cut off 3 residues early in the read; its end comes from the germline J gene. The chain employs TRBV20-1 and TRBJ2-3; unclear D gene. The CDR3 consists of 14 residues. Germline V gene sequence: CDR1 DFQATT, CDR2 SNEGSKA (reference sequence). V was clipped by 1 base and J by 0 bases, with 8 bases between them. Here the CDR3 reads CSARVQSSTDTQYF. CDR3 DNA, as far as it was read: TGCAGTGCTAGAGTCCAGTCTAGCACAGATACG.

About this clone itself: The DNA ends 3 residues before the CDR3 does, and the rest of the CDR3 is filled in from the germline J gene. V gene TRBV6-1 combines with J gene TRBJ2-3; D is perhaps TRBD1 (6 bases). The CDR3 is 18 residues long. Germline assignment: CDR1 MNHNS and CDR2 SASEGT. V gave up 2 bases and J gave up 2 bases, with 20 bases separating them. Partial CDR3 DNA: TGTGCCAGCAGTGAAAACCGAGGACTCACAGGGTACACAGATACG. Protein product: CASSENRGLTGYTDT. Given in full, the CDR3 is CASSENRGLTGYTDTQYF.

As to this clone: The read falls 3 residues short of the CDR3 end, and the missing part is taken from the germline J gene. The chain carries TRBV11-3 and TRBJ2-1, with TRBD1 matching over 9 bases. With V trimmed by 1 base and J by 8 bases, 6 bases remained unmatched. The CDR3 consists of 15 residues. The germline gives CDR1 SGHNT, CDR2 YENEEA. CDR3 sequence reads: CASSLVGTGRDEQFF. CDR3 DNA, as far as it was read: TGTGCCAGCAGCTTAGTTGGGACAGGGCGTGATGAG.

Concerning this clone: The read comes to an end 3 residues before the CDR3 does, leaving the germline J gene to fill in the end. This chain uses TRBV5-1 with TRBJ1-5; tentative D call: TRBD1 (6 bases). Trimming took 0 bases from V and 4 from J, leaving 14 bases between them. This CDR3 is 16 amino acids long. The germline gives CDR1 SGHRS, CDR2 YFSETQ. CDR3 region: CASSLEGDNRNQPQHF. The CDR3 DNA, read in part, is TGCGCCAGCAGCTTGGAGGGGGACAATAGGAATCAGCCC.

On this clone: The sequence runs out 3 residues before the end of the CDR3; the remainder is reconstructed from the germline J gene. This chain connects TRBV9 to TRBJ2-5, with 7 bases fitting TRBD1. J gave up 0 bases and V 4 bases, and 3 bases lay outside the gene matches. CDR3 length: 14 residues. The V gene's germline CDR1 is SGDLS and CDR2 YYNGEE. This CDR3 is CASSLGQHQETQYF. CDR3 DNA (partial): TGTGCCAGCAGCTTGGGACAGCACCAAGAGACC.